The TCR beta chain described here comes from a study of T cell clonality in common variable immunodeficiency. CDR1 DFQATT and CDR2 SNEGSKA come from the germline V gene (reference sequence). The CDR3 extends over 15 amino acids. The trim removed 3 bases at V and 1 base at J, leaving 7 bases unmatched. General study points: Fewer TCRbeta clones were shared among CVID subjects than controls. Reportedly, TCR beta sequences from common variable immunodeficiency showed fewer deletions and N-nucleotide insertions. CVID subjects had higher TCRbeta clonality than healthy controls, most marked in about a third.

This clone has a count of ten or more. The antigen is undetermined. The sequenced fragment ends 3 residues before the CDR3 boundary, so the rest is inferred from the germline J gene. Control and CVID samples contributed equal amounts of genomic DNA. Sequencing used immunoSEQ multiplex PCR; TCRdb keeps in-frame clones, though not all of them. Listed here are about 37,000 clones without any singletons, the top ten holding under 4.5%. The TCR sequence derives from a person between 18 and 75 years old in good health. V is TRBV20-1 and J is TRBJ1-1, with 8 bases lining up with TRBD1. Sequencing used peripheral blood mononuclear cells. The sequenced part of the CDR3 DNA is TGCAGTGCTAGGACCCAGGGGGCCGCGAACACTGAA. Translation gives CSARTQGAANTE. The complete CDR3 reads CSARTQGAANTEAFF.